These T cell receptor beta chains were read from a single sample in a study of siplizumab effects on memory and regulatory T cells. TCRdb's copy holds only in-frame clones and misses some; the assay was immunoSEQ multiplex PCR. The repertoire includes about 100,000 clones, roughly 94% of them detected once, and around 1.4% sits in the top ten. Sequencing was carried out using non-Treg CD4+ T cells sorted from blood. These receptors originate from a human donor in good health. Each CDR3 is given with its conserved first and last residue. The D gene is left open where the match is weak. Not all rows give a size; the values are once, few, many and, for expanded clones, a class.

D | J | V | size | DNA | CDR3
. | TRBJ1-2 | TRBV19 | . | TGTGCCAGTAGTATAGGGAGGGCTTATGGCTACACCTTC | CASSIGRAYGYTF
. | TRBJ1-3 | TRBV28 | once | TGTGCCAGCAGCCCTTCTCTTTCTGGAAACACCATATATTTT | CASSPSLSGNTIYF
. | TRBJ1-5 | TRBV5-8 | . | TGTGCCAGCAGCTTTAACAGAAGAAGCAATCAGCCCCAGCATTTT | CASSFNRRSNQPQHF
TRBD2 | TRBJ2-3 | TRBV19 | . | TGTGCCAGTAGGACTAGCGGGACGAATACGCAGTATTTT | CASRTSGTNTQYF
TRBD1 | TRBJ2-7 | TRBV18 | . | TGTGCCAGCTCAAGACCCCGACAGGGATTATACGAGCAGTACTTC | CASSRPRQGLYEQYF
. | TRBJ1-1 | TRBV29-1 | once | TGCAGCGTTGGCAGGGCTTCGAACACTGAAGCTTTCTTT | CSVGRASNTEAFF
. | TRBJ2-5 | TRBV18 | . | TGTGCCAGCCACACAACGGAACACTTAGAGACCCAGTACTTC | CASHTTEHLETQYF
. | TRBJ1-1 | TRBV2 | . | TGTGCCAGCAAAGGGGATGGGCTGAACACTGAAGCTTTCTTT | CASKGDGLNTEAFF
TRBD1 | TRBJ2-3 | TRBV28 | . | TGTGCCAGCAGTTCCCCCGGACAGGGCACAGATACGCAGTATTTT | CASSSPGQGTDTQYF
TRBD2 | TRBJ2-2 | TRBV9 | once | TGTGCCAGCAGCAAGCATAGCGGGGTGCTGTTTTTT | CASSKHSGVLFF
TRBD1 | TRBJ2-2 | TRBV11-3 | . | TGTGCCAGCAGCGACAGGGAAGGCACCGGGGAGCTGTTTTTT | CASSDREGTGELFF
TRBD1 | TRBJ2-6 | TRBV4-2 | . | TGTGCCAGCAGTGGGGACAGGGGGCCTAACTCTGGGGCCAACGTCCTGACTTTC | CASSGDRGPNSGANVLTF
TRBD2 | TRBJ2-5 | TRBV5-4 | . | TGTGCCAGCAGGGATGCGATAGCGGGCCGACAAGAGACCCAGTACTTC | CASRDAIAGRQETQYF
. | TRBJ2-2 | TRBV2 | . | TGTGCCAGCAGTTCTCGGGGCGCGAACACCGGGGAGCTGTTTTTT | CASSSRGANTGELFF
. | TRBJ1-5 | TRBV19 | . | TGTGCCAGTAAAAAGACGGTTAGCAATCAGCCCCAGCATTTT | CASKKTVSNQPQHF
TRBD1 | TRBJ2-7 | TRBV28 | once | TGTGCCAGCAGCCGGGACAGGGCGAACTACGAGCAGTACTTC | CASSRDRANYEQYF
TRBD1 | TRBJ2-6 | TRBV5-1 | . | TGCGCCAGCAGCTTGCGCGGGACAGGACTCACCTCTGGGGCCAACGTCCTGACTTTC | CASSLRGTGLTSGANVLTF
TRBD1 | TRBJ1-2 | TRBV6-6 | . | TGTGCCAGCAGTAGCCGGACAGGGACTCCAAACTATGGCTACACCTTC | CASSSRTGTPNYGYTF
TRBD2 | TRBJ2-1 | TRBV5-1 | . | TGCGCCAGCAGCCCGGGACTAGCGGGAGGACAGAGCTCCTACAATGAGCAGTTCTTC | CASSPGLAGGQSSYNEQFF
. | TRBJ1-4 | TRBV5-1 | . | TGCGCCAGCAGCTTGTCAGGGCCGGCCGCCAATGAAAAACTGTTTTTT | CASSLSGPAANEKLFF
TRBD1 | TRBJ2-7 | TRBV29-1 | . | TGCAGCGTTGCCTGGGACAGGGGCGGCGAGCAGTACTTC | CSVAWDRGGEQYF
TRBD1 | TRBJ2-1 | TRBV6-4 | . | TGTGCCAGCAGTGCTGACAGGGACCATTACAATGAGCAGTTCTTC | CASSADRDHYNEQFF
. | TRBJ1-2 | TRBV5-1 | once | TGCGCCAGCAGCCAAAACAGGGATGGCTACACCTTC | CASSQNRDGYTF
. | TRBJ2-1 | TRBV28 | . | TGTGCCAGCAGTTCTCAGGATTCACGCTCCTACAATGAGCAGTTCTTC | CASSSQDSRSYNEQFF
TRBD1 | TRBJ2-3 | TRBV5-1 | . | TGCGCCAGCAGCCGTGGACAGGGGACAGATACGCAGTATTTT | CASSRGQGTDTQYF
. | TRBJ2-4 | TRBV6-6 | . | TGTGCCAGCAGTAGCAGGCACTCCTCTAACATTCAGTACTTC | CASSSRHSSNIQYF
. | TRBJ2-3 | TRBV5-1 | . | TGCGCCAGCAGCTTGGCGGCCTTTAGCACAGATACGCAGTATTTT | CASSLAAFSTDTQYF
. | TRBJ2-1 | TRBV27 | . | TGTGCCAGCAGTCGAAACTACCCAAGCGGCAATGAGCAGTTCTTC | CASSRNYPSGNEQFF
. | TRBJ1-1 | TRBV28 | . | TGTGCCAGCAGTTCTCAGGGTGTGAGGACTGAAGCTTTCTTT | CASSSQGVRTEAFF
. | TRBJ1-1 | TRBV9 | once | TGTGCCAGCAGCGTAGCAAAGAACACTGAAGCTTTCTTT | CASSVAKNTEAFF
. | TRBJ1-5 | TRBV6-5 | . | TGTGCCAGCAGACCCTGGGGGGGTGGCAATCAGCCCCAGCATTTT | CASRPWGGGNQPQHF
. | TRBJ2-2 | TRBV27 | . | TGTGCCAGCAGTTTGAGGGAAACCGGGGAGCTGTTTTTT | CASSLRETGELFF
. | TRBJ1-1 | TRBV15 | . | TGTGCCACCAGCAGAGATTTGATACAGGGAGCGGGTGAAGCTTTCTTT | CATSRDLIQGAGEAFF
TRBD2 | TRBJ2-1 | TRBV18 | . | TGTGCCAGCTCCGGGACTAGCGGATACAATGAGCAGTTCTTC | CASSGTSGYNEQFF
. | TRBJ1-5 | TRBV23-1 | . | TGCGCCAGCCCCAACTCGGGTGGTCAGCCCCAGCATTTT | CASPNSGGQPQHF
. | TRBJ2-7 | TRBV6-1 | . | TGTGCCAGCACCAGAGGTTCAGCCTCCTACGAGCAGTACTTC | CASTRGSASYEQYF
. | TRBJ2-7 | TRBV5-4 | . | TGTGCCAGCAGCTTGGGAGGTTACGAGCAGTACTTC | CASSLGGYEQYF
. | TRBJ2-7 | TRBV30 | few | TGTGCCTGGACCTCAGAAGGGCGACTTTGGGAGCAGTACTTC | CAWTSEGRLWEQYF
. | TRBJ1-3 | TRBV5-1 | . | TGCGCCAGCATGGCGGGGACTGGAAACACCATATATTTT | CASMAGTGNTIYF
. | TRBJ2-2 | TRBV6-5 | . | TGTGCCAGCAGTTACTCGATCGGGAGAGGGACCGGGGAGCTGTTTTTT | CASSYSIGRGTGELFF
TRBD2 | TRBJ2-3 | TRBV5-1 | . | TGCGCCAGCAGCTTGACACCGGGACTAGGTACAGATACGCAGTATTTT | CASSLTPGLGTDTQYF
. | TRBJ1-2 | TRBV19 | . | TGTGCCAGTAGTGTTCATACGGGGCTTAAGGGGGCTAACTATGGCTACACCTTC | CASSVHTGLKGANYGYTF
. | TRBJ2-1 | TRBV25-1 | . | TGTGCCAGCAGTCACCTAGACGGATCAAATGAGCAGTTCTTC | CASSHLDGSNEQFF
. | TRBJ2-7 | TRBV19 | . | TGTGCCAGTAGTACAAGCGGGCACATCTACGAGCAGTACTTC | CASSTSGHIYEQYF
. | TRBJ1-5 | TRBV2 | once | TGTGCCAGCAGTGAAGCGGGGATCAGCAATCAGCCCCAGCATTTT | CASSEAGISNQPQHF
. | TRBJ1-1 | TRBV10-3 | . | TGTGCCATCAGTGAGTCGGAGGCGGGGAACACTGAAGCTTTCTTT | CAISESEAGNTEAFF
. | TRBJ2-3 | TRBV25-1 | . | TGTGCCAGCAGTGAATATGGGGCGGGCACAGATACGCAGTATTTT | CASSEYGAGTDTQYF